This TCR beta chain was retrieved from a study of cytomegalovirus exposure and HLA in healthy donors. Donors came from a validation cohort of over a hundred subjects, distinct from the first 666-subject cohort. The count of this clone is one. Looked up from germline, CDR1 is SGDLS and CDR2 is YYNGEE. The length of the CDR3 is 13 residues. After removal of 7 bases from V and 4 bases from J, the junction contained 1 base not matched to a gene. Profiled with immunoSEQ multiplex PCR; TCRdb holds only in-frame clones, not every one. This table has under 250,000 clones, about 90% appearing once. The genes are TRBV9 and TRBJ2-3; 12 nucleotides line up with TRBD2. Sequencing used PBMCs. This clonotype was obtained from a man aged 18 to 29 in good health and CMV-seropositive. The CDR3 DNA sequence: TGTGCCAGCGGGACTAGCGGGTCAGATACGCAGTATTTT. Amino acid sequence: CASGTSGSDTQYF.